Presented here are 3 T cell receptor beta chains from one specimen sequenced in a study of shared clonotypes between healthy human individuals. TCRdb's copy holds only in-frame clones and misses some; the assay was immunoSEQ multiplex PCR. The table includes roughly 650,000 clones, about 97% detected once. Sequencing used naive CD4+ T cells sorted from blood. Subset meaning: CD45RA+ positively selected. The origin of the receptors is a woman in her twenties or thirties in good health.

The chain links TRBV7-9 to TRBJ2-7, with TRBD1 matching 9 bases. Germline CDR1 is SEHNR and CDR2 is FQNEAQ (reference sequence). The V and J ends lost 5 bases and 5 bases, in that order; junction bases with no gene match: 7. The CDR3 spans 14 residues. CDR3 loop: CASSPGQGQNEQYF. Here the CDR3 DNA reads TGTGCCAGCAGCCCGGGACAGGGCCAGAACGAGCAGTACTTC.

The chain links TRBV5-1 to TRBJ2-7; TRBD2 agrees at 7 bases. V was pared by 4 bases and J by 3 bases, with 4 bases of the junction left unmatched. CDR1 and CDR2 from the germline V gene are SGHRS and YFSETQ. The CDR3 runs 13 residues. CDR3 sequence: CASSGEGVYEQYF. CDR3 in DNA: TGCGCCAGCAGCGGGGAGGGTGTCTACGAGCAGTACTTC.

V is TRBV5-1 and J is TRBJ2-1, with D unclear. The germline gives CDR1 SGHRS, CDR2 YFSETQ. The CDR3 contains 16 residues. The V end was cut by 4 bases, the J end by 0 bases, with 14 bases between. The DNA of the CDR3 is TGCGCCAGCAGCACTTGGACGGCAAGCTCCTACAATGAGCAGTTCTTC. Encoded protein: CASSTWTASSYNEQFF.